These T cell receptor beta chains were read from a single sample in a study of technical replicates of blood from a few donors. Clones were read by immunoSEQ multiplex PCR, and TCRdb kept only the in-frame ones, dropping some. The repertoire holds about 74,000 clones, 95% seen once, with around 0.24% in the top ten. The sequenced sample was T cells isolated from PBMCs. Receptors originate from a human donor in good health. CDR3s include the opening cysteine and the closing phenylalanine or tryptophan. The order of the fields is clone size, J gene, D gene, V gene, CDR3 DNA, CDR3 protein. D genes are given only for firm matches. Expanded clones are given a class, and other clones once, few, many or no size at all.

. TRBJ2-5 TRBD1 TRBV7-8 TGTGCCAGCAGCTTAAGACAGGGGAGTCGAGAGACCCAGTACTTC CASSLRQGSRETQYF
. TRBJ2-3 . TRBV6-5 TGTGCCAGCACCGAGGCAGATACGCAGTATTTT CASTEADTQYF
. TRBJ2-3 TRBD2 TRBV5-8 TGTGCCAGCAGCCTTCTAGCGGGAGTTGGAAATACGCAGTATTTT CASSLLAGVGNTQYF
. TRBJ2-2 . TRBV21-1 TGTGCCAGCAGCAAATTGCCAAGGGGTGCCGGGGAGCTGTTTTTT CASSKLPRGAGELFF
. TRBJ1-1 . TRBV4-1 TGCGCCAGCAGCCAAGGCGGGGTGGGGGTACCGAACACTGAAGCTTTCTTT CASSQGGVGVPNTEAFF
few TRBJ2-7 TRBD1 TRBV10-1 TGCGCCAGCAGTGAGTCGGGACAGGGCAACTGGCGGTACTTC CASSESGQGNWRYF
. TRBJ1-1 . TRBV6-5 TGTGCCAGCAGTTCCCCCCGACAGACATTGAACACTGAAGCTTTCTTT CASSSPRQTLNTEAFF
. TRBJ1-1 . TRBV6-6 TGTGCCAGCAGTCCTCAGACCGGGACACTCACTGAAGCTTTCTTT CASSPQTGTLTEAFF
. TRBJ2-5 TRBD2 TRBV30 TGTGCCTCCTTGGCGGGGGACCAAGAGACCCAGTACTTC CASLAGDQETQYF
once TRBJ2-7 TRBD1 TRBV10-2 TGCGCCAGCAGTGTGCAGGGGGCTGGAGAGCAGTACTTC CASSVQGAGEQYF
. TRBJ1-1 TRBD1 TRBV5-4 TGTGCCAGCAGCCCCGGACAGGGGGCGGTCATGAACACTGAAGCTTTCTTT CASSPGQGAVMNTEAFF
. TRBJ2-7 TRBD2 TRBV6-5 TGTGCCAGCAGCCCAGGACTAGCGGGCTCCTACGAGCAGTACTTC CASSPGLAGSYEQYF
. TRBJ2-1 . TRBV29-1 TGCAGCGTTGTTTACGGGAGAACGGGGAATGAGCAGTTCTTC CSVVYGRTGNEQFF
. TRBJ1-2 . TRBV4-1 TGCGCCAGCAGCCACCCGTTTCAGCCCGGGTATGGCTACACCTTC CASSHPFQPGYGYTF
. TRBJ2-1 . TRBV9 TGTGCCAGCAGCGTAGCCAGGGGCCCCAACAATGAGCAGTTCTTC CASSVARGPNNEQFF
. TRBJ2-3 . TRBV11-3 TGTGCCAGCAGCGTAGTCAGGGGGGCAACGCTTAGCACAGATACGCAGTATTTT CASSVVRGATLSTDTQYF
. TRBJ2-2 . TRBV28 TGTGCCAGCAGCCCCCAGGGGAACACCGGGGAGCTGTTTTTT CASSPQGNTGELFF
. TRBJ1-5 . TRBV4-1 TGCGCCAGCAGCCAACAGGAAATGGCAGCCCGGCCCCAGCATTTT CASSQQEMAARPQHF
. TRBJ1-3 . TRBV19 TGTGCCAGTAGTATGACAGAATTCTCTGGAAACACCATATATTTT CASSMTEFSGNTIYF
. TRBJ1-5 TRBD1 TRBV4-1 TGCGCCAGCAGCTCTATACGCGGGACAGGGGGACCCAATCAGCCCCAGCATTTT CASSSIRGTGGPNQPQHF
. TRBJ1-1 . TRBV28 TGTGCCAGCAATGCAGGTTCCATGAACACTGAAGCTTTCTTT CASNAGSMNTEAFF